One and the same sample provided the 27 T cell receptor beta chains below, sequenced in a study of blood T cell repertoires in COVID-19. The repertoire was sequenced with immunoSEQ multiplex PCR; TCRdb's copy has only in-frame clones and lacks some. The data hold about 150,000 clones, with approximately 78% observed a single time. Sequences were obtained from PBMCs or T cells enriched from blood (not recorded which). These receptors were taken from a woman aged 45-60 years who had recovered from COVID-19.

The chain couples TRBV6-5 to TRBJ2-7; the match to TRBD1 covers 9 bases. V dropped 6 bases and J dropped 3; count of bases not matched to a gene: 9. The germline CDR1 and CDR2 sequences are MNHEY and SVGAGI. The CDR3 has 15 amino acids. The CDR3 protein is CASSRQGENGYEQYV. The CDR3 DNA is TGTGCCAGCAGCCGACAGGGGGAGAATGGCTACGAGCAGTACGTC.

The chain employs TRBV19 and TRBJ1-1; TRBD1 is a possible D gene (5 bases). Germline CDR1 LNHDA, CDR2 SQIVND (reference sequence). CDR3 length: 13 amino acids. V was shortened by 3 bases and J by 3 bases, with 8 bases between the two germline ends. The CDR3 spells CASSIARDTEAFF. In nucleotides, the CDR3 is TGTGCCAGTAGTATCGCCAGGGACACTGAAGCTTTCTTT.

The chain joins TRBV28 to TRBJ2-7; TRBD2 matches at 11 bases. The germline V gene encodes CDR1 MDHEN and CDR2 SYDVKM. The CDR3 is made up of 15 amino acids. Trimming cost V 6 bases and J 1 base; bases outside gene matches: 5. CDR3 sequence: CASSPSGGWSYEQYV. The CDR3 DNA follows: TGTGCCAGCAGCCCTAGCGGGGGGTGGTCCTACGAGCAGTACGTC.

V and J are TRBV5-1 and TRBJ2-1, with TRBD1 identical over 10 bases. This CDR3 region has 16 residues. Trimming removed 4 bases from V and 7 bases from J; junction bases left unmatched: 11. Germline CDR1 is SGHRS and CDR2 is YFSETQ. The CDR3 loop reads CASSGTTGGGGNEQFF. The CDR3 nucleotides are TGCGCCAGCAGCGGAACGACAGGGGGCGGCGGGAATGAGCAGTTCTTC.

This rearrangement joins TRBV28 to TRBJ1-5; D is unresolved. The CDR3 is 16 residues long. V was cut by 3 bases and J by 2 bases, with 14 bases left in between. Per the germline V gene, CDR1 is MDHEN and CDR2 is SYDVKM. The CDR3 bases are TGTGCCAGCAGTTTCGAGAAGTACTTGGGCAATCAGCCCCAGCATTTT. Amino acid sequence: CASSFEKYLGNQPQHF.

The chain uses TRBV19 and TRBJ2-5, with 7 bases aligning to TRBD1. This CDR3 comprises 15 residues. The V segment lost 7 bases and the J segment 0 bases; nucleotides outside the gene matches: 8. Germline CDR1 is LNHDA and CDR2 is SQIVND (reference sequence). The chain's CDR3 is CASTPSDRDQETQYF. Written as DNA, the CDR3 is TGTGCCAGTACCCCCTCCGACAGGGACCAAGAGACCCAGTACTTC.

This clone was seen once. The rearrangement joins TRBV5-1 to TRBJ2-7; 13 bases align to TRBD2. The J segment lost 5 bases and the V segment lost 4 bases, leaving 9 bases of the junction unmatched. The germline V gene encodes CDR1 SGHRS and CDR2 YFSETQ. The CDR3 consists of 16 residues. In DNA form, the CDR3 reads TGCGCCAGCAGCCCAACAACTAGCGGGGGGGCCGACGAGCAGTACTTC. As protein: CASSPTTSGGADEQYF.

The sample holds a few counts of this clone. The chain links TRBV7-6 to TRBJ2-2; D gene unclear. From germline, CDR1 is SGHVS and CDR2 FNYEAQ. V was pared by 1 base and J by 5 bases, with 11 bases between. This CDR3 region has 15 residues. The CDR3 loop reads CASSLVSGQTGELFF. The CDR3 region has the DNA TGTGCCAGCAGCTTAGTTTCTGGGCAAACCGGGGAGCTGTTTTTT.

This chain connects TRBV28 to TRBJ1-4, with TRBD1 matching 8 bases. The CDR3 consists of 16 residues. Germline-derived CDR1 and CDR2 are MDHEN and SYDVKM. V lost 4 bases, J lost 7 bases, and 11 bases stayed unmatched. The CDR3 DNA reads as TGTGCCAGCAGTTATTTCCAGGGGGCTTCGGGTGAAAAACTGTTTTTT. Amino acids: CASSYFQGASGEKLFF.

The chain recombines TRBV29-1 with TRBJ1-2; D unresolved. V was shortened by 6 bases and J by 7 bases, with 18 bases between the two germline ends. Germline assignment: CDR1 SQVTM and CDR2 ANQGSEA. This CDR3 contains 13 residues. The CDR3 sequence: CSVGRETVRGYTF. The CDR3 DNA follows: TGCAGCGTGGGCCGGGAAACCGTACGTGGCTACACCTTC.

This clone occurred once. This chain uses TRBV7-9 with TRBJ1-4; no reliable D call. This CDR3 has 14 amino acids. CDR1 is SEHNR and CDR2 is FQNEAQ in the germline V gene (reference sequence). Trimming took 5 bases from V and 0 from J, leaving 7 bases between them. CDR3 in amino acids: CASSPQSTNEKLFF. The CDR3 DNA reads as TGTGCCAGCAGCCCTCAGTCAACTAATGAAAAACTGTTTTTT.

This chain uses TRBV23-1 with TRBJ2-7; TRBD1 matches 9 bases. TRBV23-1 is identified as an open reading frame with a role that is uncertain. V gave up 4 bases and J gave up 5 bases; unmatched junction bases: 6. This CDR3 is built from 14 residues. The CDR3 region is CASSRRQGGDEQYF. CDR3 nucleotides: TGCGCCAGCAGTCGTCGACAGGGGGGAGACGAGCAGTACTTC.

V is TRBV3-1 (or the pseudogene TRBV3-2) and J is TRBJ2-1, with 7 bases that match TRBD1. Per the germline V gene, CDR1 is LGHDT and CDR2 is YNNKEL (reference sequence). The CDR3 contains 16 residues. The ends lost 0 bases at V and 3 bases at J; junction bases unmatched: 5. CDR3 nucleotide sequence: TGTGCCAGCAGCCAAGAAGTCAGGGGGTACTACAATGAGCAGTTCTTC. This translates into CASSQEVRGYYNEQFF.

Comments on this clone: Other DNA sequences in this specimen translate into the identical CDR3. The rearrangement uses TRBV3-1 (or the pseudogene TRBV3-2) and TRBJ1-6; the D gene is possibly TRBD1 (5 bases). Germline V lookup: CDR1 LGHDT, CDR2 YNNKEL (reference sequence). V was clipped by 1 base and J by 10 bases, with 14 bases between them. The CDR3 extends over 15 amino acids. The CDR3 DNA reads TGTGCCAGCAGCCAAGTTTCTGGGGGAGGATCACCCCTCCACTTT. Its translation is CASSQVSGGGSPLHF.

V gene TRBV28 combines with J gene TRBJ1-1; no firm D call. The germline gives CDR1 MDHEN, CDR2 SYDVKM. Trimming took off 11 bases at V and 8 bases at J, with 12 bases between the two ends. The CDR3 has 10 amino acids. For the CDR3, the DNA is TGTGCCTTTGGAAGGAGGGAAGCTTTCTTT. Translating gives CAFGRREAFF.

This rearrangement joins TRBV2 to TRBJ1-5, with TRBD1 as a possible D gene (5 bases). Per the germline V gene, CDR1 is SNHLY and CDR2 is FYNNEI. The CDR3 contains 14 residues. With 5 bases removed from V and 2 bases from J, the gap between germline ends came to 10 bases. The CDR3: CASSQATGNQPQHF. CDR3 coding DNA: TGTGCCAGCAGTCAGGCGACAGGCAATCAGCCCCAGCATTTT.

This clone came up a few times. The chain uses TRBV5-8 and TRBJ1-6, with 7 bases that match TRBD1. With 3 bases clipped from V and 7 bases from J, the junction kept 4 bases outside the gene matches. Germline V lookup: CDR1 SGHTS, CDR2 YDEGEE. The CDR3 extends over 14 amino acids. The CDR3 reads CASSSRGPNSPLHF. CDR3 bases: TGTGCCAGCAGCTCGAGGGGGCCAAATTCACCCCTCCACTTT.

This clone was observed a handful of times. This chain uses TRBV2 with TRBJ2-4; maybe TRBD1 (6 bases). V lost 7 bases to trimming and J lost 4 bases, with 14 bases between them. This CDR3 contains 14 residues. The V gene's germline CDR1 is SNHLY and CDR2 FYNNEI. CDR3 amino acids: CASIPGAGKNIQYF. Here the CDR3 DNA reads TGTGCCAGCATTCCAGGGGCTGGGAAAAACATTCAGTACTTC.

The CDR3 protein is CASSLANLDTEAFF. CDR3 DNA sequence: TGTGCCAGCAGCTTAGCAAACTTAGACACTGAAGCTTTCTTT. The gene calls are TRBV7-6 and TRBJ1-1; no clear D gene. The CDR3 has 14 amino acids. V lost 0 bases, J lost 3 bases, and 8 bases lay in between. Looked up from germline, CDR1 is SGHVS and CDR2 is FNYEAQ.

The V gene is TRBV29-1, the J gene TRBJ1-4, with TRBD1 matching 7 bases. The CDR3 has 12 amino acids. The J segment lost 10 bases and the V segment lost 7 bases, leaving 9 bases of the junction unmatched. Germline V lookup: CDR1 SQVTM, CDR2 ANQGSEA. The chain's CDR3 is CSGGTARGKLFF. The CDR3 DNA follows: TGCAGCGGCGGGACAGCTCGGGGAAAACTGTTTTTT. The complete variable domain, with remaining parts taken from reference TRBV29-1 and TRBJ1-4, reads SAVISQKPSRDICQRGTSLTIQCQVDSQVTMMFWYRQQPGQSLTLIATANQGSEATYESGFVIDKFPISRPNLTFSTLTVSNMSPEDSSIYLCSGGTARGKLFFGSGTQLSVL.

This chain joins TRBV18 and TRBJ1-1, with unresolved D. The CDR3 is 16 amino acids. Trimming cost V 2 bases and J 0 bases, with 13 bases left between them. Germline V gene sequence: CDR1 KGHSH, CDR2 LQKENI. The CDR3 coding sequence is TGTGCCAGCTCACCAGGATTCGCCGGAGTGAACACTGAAGCTTTCTTT. Encoded protein: CASSPGFAGVNTEAFF.

The chain couples TRBV6-5 to TRBJ2-1; no reliable D call. CDR1 is MNHEY and CDR2 is SVGAGI in the germline V gene. This CDR3 is built from 15 residues. V dropped 2 bases and J dropped 7 bases, with 15 bases sitting between them. CDR3 region: CASSYLPPPRNEQFF. CDR3 bases: TGTGCCAGCAGTTACCTCCCTCCCCCGCGGAATGAGCAGTTCTTC.

The V call is TRBV6-2 or TRBV6-3, the J call TRBJ2-2; TRBD2 might be the D (6 bases). V dropped 5 bases and J dropped 4 bases, with 8 bases sitting between them. The CDR3 spans 13 residues. The germline gives CDR1 MNHEY, CDR2 SVGEGT. CDR3 in amino acids: CASSGRFTGELFF. The DNA for the CDR3 is TGTGCCAGCAGTGGGAGGTTCACCGGGGAGCTGTTTTTT.

This clone was observed a few times. The chain recombines TRBV7-9 with TRBJ2-7; no reliable D call. The CDR3 has 9 amino acids. The germline V gene has CDR1 SEHNR and CDR2 FQNEAQ (reference sequence). The CDR3 here is CASSSRLDV. The CDR3 DNA reads TGTGCCAGCAGCTCCCGGCTAGACGTC.

This rearrangement joins TRBV12-3 or TRBV12-4 to TRBJ1-2; D is possibly TRBD1 (6 bases). This CDR3 is built from 13 residues. V lost 6 bases and J 8 bases, leaving 16 bases between the germline ends. CDR3 nucleotides: TGTGCCAGCAGCCCGGGGGGGGGCGAGGGCTACACCTTC. This encodes CASSPGGGEGYTF.

In DNA, the CDR3 is TGTGCCAGCAGGTCCGGGACAGCGAATTCACCCCTCCACTTT. Protein sequence: CASRSGTANSPLHF. The V call is TRBV7-2, the J call TRBJ1-6, with 7 bases matching TRBD1. The V and J ends lost 6 bases and 7 bases, in that order; junction bases with no gene match: 6. The CDR3 loop spans 14 amino acids. Germline CDR1 reads SGHTA; CDR2 reads FQGNSA.

The chain links TRBV5-8 to TRBJ2-5; 7 bases are a match to TRBD2. V dropped 1 base and J dropped 2; count of bases not matched to a gene: 2. The CDR3 contains 14 residues. Looked up from germline, CDR1 is SGHTS and CDR2 is YDEGEE. This chain's CDR3 is CASSLHGGQETQYF. The CDR3, as DNA: TGTGCCAGCAGCTTGCACGGGGGGCAAGAGACCCAGTACTTC.